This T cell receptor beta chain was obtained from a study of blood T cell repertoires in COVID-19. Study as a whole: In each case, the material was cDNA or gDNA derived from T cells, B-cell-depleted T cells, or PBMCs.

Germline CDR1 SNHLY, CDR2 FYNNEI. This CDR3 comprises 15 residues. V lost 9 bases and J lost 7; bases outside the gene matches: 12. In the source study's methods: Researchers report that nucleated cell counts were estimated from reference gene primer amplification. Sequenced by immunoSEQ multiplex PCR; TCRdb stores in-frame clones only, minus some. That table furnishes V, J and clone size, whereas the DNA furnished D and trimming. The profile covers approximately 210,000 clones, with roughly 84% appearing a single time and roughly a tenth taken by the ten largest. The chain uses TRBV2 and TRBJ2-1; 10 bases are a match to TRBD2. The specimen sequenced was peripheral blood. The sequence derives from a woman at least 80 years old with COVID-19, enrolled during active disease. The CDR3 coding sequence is TGTGCCAGTCAGGAGCGGGGGGGCCGTTGGAATGAGCAGTTCTTC. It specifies CASQERGGRWNEQFF.